The 26 T cell receptor beta chains reported below all come from one sample, sequenced in a study of T cell changes during pregnancy in multiple sclerosis. Profiling relied on immunoSEQ multiplex PCR, and the TCRdb table lists in-frame clones only, not all of them. Counted here are 85,000 to 100,000 clones, under 95% occurring once; the ten biggest clones make up approximately 0.97%. The sequenced sample was peripheral blood, obtained before pregnancy. The receptors shown here come from a female donor with multiple sclerosis, enrolled in a pregnancy study.

This chain links TRBV27 with TRBJ1-2; maybe TRBD1 (5 bases). The CDR3 sequence is 15 residues long. Germline values: CDR1 MNHEY, CDR2 SMNVEV (reference sequence). V gave up 1 base and J gave up 2 bases, with 11 bases separating them. CDR3 region: CASSLWGGSNYGYTF. As DNA, the CDR3 is TGTGCCAGCAGTTTATGGGGGGGGTCGAACTATGGCTACACCTTC.

This chain connects TRBV4-2 to TRBJ1-1; no clear D. V gave up 0 bases and J gave up 11 bases, with 16 bases separating them. CDR3 length equals 14 residues. Germline CDR1 LGHNA, CDR2 YNFKEQ. The CDR3 DNA sequence: TGTGCCAGCAGCCAAGATCCAGGCAGTTCGGCCGCTTTCTTT. Protein product: CASSQDPGSSAAFF.

This rearrangement joins TRBV4-2 to TRBJ2-1, with D perhaps TRBD1 (5 bases). The CDR3 consists of 14 residues. The ends were cut back, 0 bases at V and 10 bases at J, with 13 bases in the middle. Germline lookup yields CDR1 LGHNA and CDR2 YNFKEQ. As DNA, the CDR3 is TGTGCCAGCAGCCAAGAAAGGGGTCTGGGGGAGCAGTTCTTC. Amino acid sequence: CASSQERGLGEQFF.

This clone appeared once. This sequence joins TRBV11-2 and TRBJ2-1; TRBD1 aligns across 7 bases. CDR3 length: 17 amino acids. The germline V gene has CDR1 SGHAT and CDR2 FQNNGV. V dropped 5 bases and J dropped 12; count of bases not matched to a gene: 22. In nucleotides, the CDR3 is TGTGCCAGCAGCCCGATAAGGGATGAGGGGGCTCTGTTAAGGCAGTTCTTC. As protein: CASSPIRDEGALLRQFF.

This chain connects TRBV4-1 to TRBJ1-1; D unclear. CDR3 size: 16 residues. Germline loops: CDR1 MGHRA, CDR2 YSYEKL. Trimming stripped 4 bases from V and 1 base from J, with 16 bases between. CDR3 residues: CASSPQTAARNTEAFF. CDR3 coding DNA: TGCGCCAGCAGCCCCCAAACCGCCGCCAGGAACACTGAAGCTTTCTTT.

V usage is TRBV20-1 and J usage is TRBJ2-1; TRBD1 agrees at 8 bases. CDR1 is DFQATT, CDR2 SNEGSKA, per germline (reference sequence). This CDR3 region has 11 residues. The V gene end was trimmed by 1 base and the J gene end by 15 bases; junction bases not matched to a gene: 5. In DNA, the CDR3 is TGCAGTGCTAGAGTCGGGGACAGGACGTTCTTC. Protein sequence: CSARVGDRTFF.

The chain couples TRBV18 to TRBJ1-1; 8 bases are a match to TRBD1. Germline CDR1 reads KGHSH; CDR2 reads LQKENI. The CDR3 runs 15 residues. With V trimmed by 3 bases and J by 5 bases, 8 bases remained unmatched. CDR3 nucleotides: TGTGCCAGCTCACCTCGGGGCAGGGGGCAAACTGAAGCTTTCTTT. It yields the protein CASSPRGRGQTEAFF.

This rearrangement joins TRBV18 to TRBJ2-5; 8 nucleotides match TRBD2. The CDR3 spans 13 residues. Germline V gives CDR1 KGHSH, CDR2 LQKENI. Germline trimming cut 5 bases from V and 1 base from J; bases unmatched to any gene: 0. The CDR3 DNA sequence: TGTGCCAGCTCAGCGGGGGGCCAAGAGACCCAGTACTTC. It encodes CASSAGGQETQYF.

The V and J genes are TRBV7-9 and TRBJ2-5; tentatively, D is TRBD1 (5 bases). The V end lost 4 bases, the J end lost 5 bases, and 14 bases lay between the germline ends. Looked up from germline, CDR1 is SEHNR and CDR2 is FQNEAQ (reference sequence). This CDR3 has 14 residues. The CDR3 reads CASSSLGDRETQYF. The CDR3 DNA sequence: TGTGCCAGCAGCTCATTAGGGGATCGGGAGACCCAGTACTTC.

V gene TRBV9 combines with J gene TRBJ1-4, with 7 positions matching TRBD1. With V trimmed by 4 bases and J by 11 bases, 26 bases remained unmatched. This CDR3 is built from 19 residues. In germline, CDR1 is SGDLS, CDR2 YYNGEE. CDR3 nucleotides: TGTGCCAGCAGCCTAGAGGCGGGGACAGCCCCTTCATCGGGGGATAAACTGTTTTTT. The encoded protein is CASSLEAGTAPSSGDKLFF.

V and J are TRBV19 and TRBJ1-5, with TRBD1 matching 8 bases. The CDR3 totals 15 residues. The V gene's germline CDR1 is LNHDA and CDR2 SQIVND (reference sequence). The V segment lost 10 bases and the J segment 0 bases; nucleotides outside the gene matches: 8. CDR3 DNA sequence: TGTGCCACCAATAACAGGGGGTTTAGCAATCAGCCCCAGCATTTT. It yields the protein CATNNRGFSNQPQHF.

The chain couples TRBV5-4 to TRBJ1-1; 8 bases fit TRBD1. The germline V gene encodes CDR1 SGHNT and CDR2 YYREEE (reference sequence). V lost 2 bases, J lost 1 base, and 4 bases stayed unmatched. This CDR3 is built from 15 residues. The CDR3 DNA reads as TGTGCCAGCAGCTTCCCAACAGGGGGGAACACTGAAGCTTTCTTT. Protein sequence: CASSFPTGGNTEAFF.

The chain uses TRBV4-1 and TRBJ1-1, with unresolved D. Germline V gene data show CDR1 as MGHRA and CDR2 as YSYEKL. The CDR3 consists of 13 residues. V was clipped by 1 base and J by 2 bases, with 5 bases between them. The CDR3 here is CASSQVGNTEAFF. Here the CDR3 DNA reads TGCGCCAGCAGCCAAGTCGGTAACACTGAAGCTTTCTTT.

V gene TRBV27 combines with J gene TRBJ2-7; D may be TRBD1 (5 bases). The CDR3 is 14 amino acids. Looked up from germline, CDR1 is MNHEY and CDR2 is SMNVEV (reference sequence). The V end lost 0 bases, the J end lost 1 base, and 7 bases lay between the germline ends. The CDR3 coding sequence is TGTGCCAGCAGTTTATCGGACACTTCCTACGAGCAGTACTTC. Translation: CASSLSDTSYEQYF.

The rearrangement links TRBV10-1 to TRBJ2-7; no firm D call. CDR1 is WNHNN and CDR2 is SYGVQD in the germline V gene (reference sequence). V lost 2 bases, J lost 1 base, and 6 bases lay in between. The CDR3 spans 13 residues. CDR3 amino acids: CASSERRSYEQYF. CDR3 DNA: TGCGCCAGCAGTGAGCGGAGATCCTACGAGCAGTACTTC.

The CDR3 loop is CASSAELANYGYTF. For the CDR3, the DNA is TGTGCCAGCAGCGCAGAACTAGCTAACTATGGCTACACCTTC. V gene TRBV7-9 combines with J gene TRBJ1-2, with D hard to call. The ends were cut back, 5 bases at V and 0 bases at J, with 10 bases in the middle. CDR1 and CDR2 (germline): SEHNR, FQNEAQ (reference sequence). The CDR3 has 14 amino acids.

This clone was detected a few times. The chain couples TRBV7-9 to TRBJ2-7; 9 positions agree with TRBD2. V lost 5 bases and J lost 5; bases outside the gene matches: 7. Germline lookup yields CDR1 SEHNR and CDR2 FQNEAQ (reference sequence). This CDR3 spans 14 amino acids. DNA of the CDR3: TGTGCCAGCAGCCCGCCGGGACTAGCCAACGAGCAGTACTTC. Protein: CASSPPGLANEQYF.

The genes are TRBV5-1 and TRBJ2-7; 9 bases align to TRBD2. V shed 1 base, J shed 2 bases, and the junction held 4 bases outside the gene matches. The CDR3 has 15 residues. Germline V gives CDR1 SGHRS, CDR2 YFSETQ. The CDR3 region has the DNA TGCGCCAGCAGCTTGACGACTAGCGGACCCTACGAGCAGTACTTC. It translates to CASSLTTSGPYEQYF. The full variable domain, completed using reference TRBV5-1 and TRBJ2-7, is KAGVTQTPRYLIKTRGQQVTLSCSPISGHRSVSWYQQTPGQGLQFLFEYFSETQRNKGNFPGRFSGRQFSNSRSEMNVSTLELGDSALYLCASSLTTSGPYEQYFGPGTRLTVT.

This chain uses TRBV27 with TRBJ2-7; TRBD2 agrees at 9 bases. Trimming at V came to 2 bases and at J to 1 base, leaving 18 bases not matched to a gene. Germline V gene lookup returns CDR1 MNHEY and CDR2 SMNVEV (reference sequence). The CDR3 is 20 amino acids. The CDR3 DNA sequence: TGTGCCAGCAGTTTACAGGTGGGGTTTAGCGGGGGCCGAGATTCCTACGAGCAGTACTTC. This translates into CASSLQVGFSGGRDSYEQYF.

J is TRBJ2-1 and V is TRBV5-1; 9 positions agree with TRBD2. The CDR3 is 15 residues long. Losses at the gene ends were 0 bases for V and 3 bases for J; bases not matched to a gene: 1. Looked up from germline, CDR1 is SGHRS and CDR2 is YFSETQ. CDR3 in amino acids: CASSLGLAVYNEQFF. For the CDR3, the DNA is TGCGCCAGCAGCTTGGGACTAGCGGTCTACAATGAGCAGTTCTTC.

This sequence joins TRBV7-9 and TRBJ2-6; TRBD2 is a possible D gene (7 bases). The germline V gene has CDR1 SEHNR and CDR2 FQNEAQ (reference sequence). The CDR3 sequence is 18 residues long. Deletions cut 7 bases from V and 1 base from J, with 20 bases between. CDR3 DNA: TGTGCCAGCAACCATCAACGGGGGGCAGGATCTGGGGCCAACGTCCTGACTTTC. Its translation is CASNHQRGAGSGANVLTF.

A remark on this clone: Different DNA sequences within this sample yield the same CDR3. This chain joins TRBV2 and TRBJ1-5; 8 nucleotides align to TRBD1. Germline V gene sequence: CDR1 SNHLY, CDR2 FYNNEI. The CDR3 extends over 13 amino acids. The V and J ends lost 6 bases and 4 bases, in that order; junction bases with no gene match: 2. The CDR3 reads CASRGQGNQPQHF. In DNA, the CDR3 is TGTGCCAGCAGAGGACAGGGTAATCAGCCCCAGCATTTT.

V and J are TRBV18 and TRBJ1-1; no definite D call. The CDR3 has 12 residues. Trimming pared 4 bases from V and 3 bases from J, leaving 6 bases between. Germline V gene data show CDR1 as KGHSH and CDR2 as LQKENI. The CDR3: CASSLRDTEAFF. The CDR3 DNA reads as TGTGCCAGCTCACTCCGGGACACTGAAGCTTTCTTT.

The CDR3, as DNA: TGTGCCAGCTCCCCCGGAGGGGAACTTGTTTATGGCTACACCTTC. Translating gives CASSPGGELVYGYTF. J is TRBJ1-2 and V is TRBV18, with D maybe TRBD1 (5 bases). Per germline, CDR1 KGHSH and CDR2 LQKENI. The CDR3 consists of 15 residues. V gave up 6 bases and J gave up 5 bases, with 19 bases separating them.

The gene calls are TRBV19 and TRBJ2-2, with unresolved D. Germline CDR1 reads LNHDA; CDR2 reads SQIVND (reference sequence). The CDR3 is 14 residues long. The V gene lost 3 bases and the J gene lost 1 base, with 6 bases spanning the gap. CDR3: CASSISRNTGELFF. CDR3 DNA sequence: TGTGCCAGTAGTATTTCTCGGAACACCGGGGAGCTGTTTTTT.

This chain's CDR3 is CARRTGVSSGANVLTF. The CDR3 nucleotides are TGTGCCAGGCGGACAGGGGTGTCCTCTGGGGCCAACGTCCTGACTTTC. The chain employs TRBV21-1 and TRBJ2-6; the table gives TRBD1 as D, unverified against the DNA. TRBV21-1 is listed as a pseudogene. This CDR3 region has 16 residues.